What follows are 2 T cell receptor beta chains derived from one specimen sequenced in a study of CD8+CD57+ T cells in acquired aplastic anemia. Previously, flow cytometry had revealed CD8+CD57+ cell expansion in the patients chosen for sequencing. The study profiled TCR beta VDJ and CDR3 using genomic DNA as template. TCRdb itself ran the reads through MiXCR, one entry per CDR3 protein. The repertoire has under 350,000 distinct CDR3 sequences, 45% to 65% of them found once; the top ten carry approximately 1.3%. Sequencing was done on a sample of sorted CD4+, CD8+, or CD8+CD57+ T cells (not recorded which) from PBMCs. The origin of the receptors is a human donor with aplastic anemia.

The rearrangement uses TRBV29-1 and TRBJ2-1; TRBD1 aligns across 7 bases. Looked up from germline, CDR1 is SQVTM and CDR2 is ANQGSEA. The ends lost 6 bases at V and 9 bases at J; junction bases unmatched: 8. The CDR3 sequence is 12 residues long. The CDR3 DNA reads TGCAGCGTCCGGCTAGGGGGCGGTGAGCAGTTCTTC. Residues: CSVRLGGGEQFF.

V gene TRBV5-4 combines with J gene TRBJ2-5, with TRBD1 matching 7 bases. With V trimmed by 5 bases and J by 2 bases, 6 bases remained unmatched. Germline lookup yields CDR1 SGHNT and CDR2 YYREEE (reference sequence). This CDR3 has 14 amino acids. The CDR3 loop is CASSLPGQQETQYF. The DNA of the CDR3 is TGTGCCAGCAGTCTCCCGGGACAGCAAGAGACCCAGTACTTC.